The T cell receptor beta chain under discussion was sequenced for a study of T cell repertoires in cytomegalovirus infection. Looking at the study overall: Public TCR beta signatures marked donors with CMV infection and the matching HLA. General study findings and limits: HLA-C-restricted CMV-specific TCR beta clonotypes prevailed in the ex vivo response.

TCRdb reprocessed the reads with MiXCR, giving one entry per CDR3 protein. The sample includes 450,000 to 650,000 distinct CDR3 sequences, about 40% of them seen just once. Turning to this clonotype: The antigen remains unidentified.

V was trimmed by 5 bases and J by 7 bases, leaving 26 bases between them. The germline gives CDR1 SGHAT, CDR2 FQNNGV. The CDR3 contains 18 residues. The TCR was taken from a human donor in good health (CMV status not recorded). Some clones in this sample may be carry-over from other donors' samples. The chain recombines TRBV11-2 with TRBJ1-4; D possibly corresponds to TRBD1 (6 bases). Specimen: cultured PBMCs, collected from culture after CMV antigen stimulation. CDR3 coding DNA: TGTGCCAGCAGCCTTCTTAATTGGGGGCGGAGGGACGGTGAAAAACTGTTTTTT. Encoded protein: CASSLLNWGRRDGEKLFF.